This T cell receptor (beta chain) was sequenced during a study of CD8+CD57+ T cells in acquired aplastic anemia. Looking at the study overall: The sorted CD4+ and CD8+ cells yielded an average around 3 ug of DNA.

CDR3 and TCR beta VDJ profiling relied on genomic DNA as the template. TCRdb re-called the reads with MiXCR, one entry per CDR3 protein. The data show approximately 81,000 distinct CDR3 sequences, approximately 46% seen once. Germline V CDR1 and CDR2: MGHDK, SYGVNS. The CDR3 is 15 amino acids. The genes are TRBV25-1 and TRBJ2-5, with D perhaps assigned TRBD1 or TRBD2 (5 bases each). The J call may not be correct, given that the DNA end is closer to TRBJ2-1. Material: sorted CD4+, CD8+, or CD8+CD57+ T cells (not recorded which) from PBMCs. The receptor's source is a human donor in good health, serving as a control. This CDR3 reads CATAAGVRVGNEQFF. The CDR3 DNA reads TGTGCCACTGCCGCCGGGGTCAGGGTCGGGAATGAGCAGTTCTTC.